This T cell receptor beta chain was captured in a study of blood T cell repertoires in COVID-19. As for the study in general: The study drew acute and convalescent COVID-19 samples from the United States, Italy and Spain. T cells, B-cell-depleted T cells, or PBMCs provided the cDNA or gDNA that served as material.

The CDR3 has 16 residues. Germline V gives CDR1 SEHNR, CDR2 FQNEAQ (reference sequence). After removal of 2 bases from V and 2 bases from J, the junction contained 4 bases not matched to a gene. In the source study's methods: Estimated nucleated cell counts came from reference gene primer amplification. Produced via immunoSEQ multiplex PCR; TCRdb's table is partial and in-frame only. Clonal size and the V and J genes are those of that table, whereas D and trimming came from the DNA. Of 90,000 or so clones listed, 86% were seen once; the top ten hold about 7%. A single count supports this clone. This chain uses TRBV7-9 with TRBJ2-3; TRBD2 matches 10 bases. This TCR came from a man in his sixties with acute or convalescent COVID-19. Sequenced input: peripheral blood. For the CDR3, the DNA is TGTGCCAGCAGCTTAACACTAGCGGGGTCCACAGATACGCAGTATTTT. This encodes CASSLTLAGSTDTQYF.